This T cell receptor beta chain was identified during a study of blood T cells in healthy people across ages. Study-wide results and limits: PBMC samples, being unsorted, prevented any conclusive comparison of naive and antigen-experienced cells. CMV status of donors was unknown, possibly confounding expanded clonotype changes. Those diversity estimates obtained from one million T cells were thought to be underestimates.

This clonotype was detected ten times or more. The antigen remains undetermined. The second PCR ran roughly 6 to 11 cycles with a sample-barcoded 5' primer and J-beta primers. Via MiXCR, TCRdb re-called the 5' RACE reads, giving one row per CDR3 protein. The table lists about 400,000 distinct CDR3 sequences, about half of them singletons. This CDR3 comprises 14 residues. V lost 3 bases, J lost 1 base, and 4 bases stayed unmatched. Germline V gene sequence: CDR1 DFQATT, CDR2 SNEGSKA (reference sequence). The source material was blood. V gene TRBV20-1 combines with J gene TRBJ2-7; 9 nucleotides match TRBD1. This receptor was obtained from a man between 60 and 75 years old in good health. CDR3 sequence: CSASGQGTSYEQYF. The CDR3 bases are TGCAGTGCTAGTGGACAGGGGACATCCTACGAGCAGTACTTC.